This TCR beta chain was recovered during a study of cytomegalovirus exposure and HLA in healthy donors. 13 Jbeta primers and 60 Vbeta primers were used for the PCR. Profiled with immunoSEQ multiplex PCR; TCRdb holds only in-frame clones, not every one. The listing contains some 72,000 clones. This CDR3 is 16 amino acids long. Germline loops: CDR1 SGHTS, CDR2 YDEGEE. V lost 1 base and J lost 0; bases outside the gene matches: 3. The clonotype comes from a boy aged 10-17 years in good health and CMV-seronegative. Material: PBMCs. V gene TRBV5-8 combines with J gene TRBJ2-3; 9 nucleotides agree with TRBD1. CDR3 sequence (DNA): TGTGCCAGCAGCTTGACAGGGGGCGTTAGCACAGATACGCAGTATTTT. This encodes CASSLTGGVSTDTQYF.